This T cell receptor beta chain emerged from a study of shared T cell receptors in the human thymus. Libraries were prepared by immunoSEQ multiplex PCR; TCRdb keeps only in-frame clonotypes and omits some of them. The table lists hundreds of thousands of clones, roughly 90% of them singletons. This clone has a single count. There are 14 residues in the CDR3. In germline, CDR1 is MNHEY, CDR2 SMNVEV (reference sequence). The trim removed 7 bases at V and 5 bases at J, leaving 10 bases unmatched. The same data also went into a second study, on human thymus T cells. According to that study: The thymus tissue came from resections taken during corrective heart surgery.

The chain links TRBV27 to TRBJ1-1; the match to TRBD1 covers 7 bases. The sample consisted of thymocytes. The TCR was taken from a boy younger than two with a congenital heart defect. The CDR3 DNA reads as TGTGCCAGCACCCCCACAGGGGTGGGAACTGAAGCTTTCTTT. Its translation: CASTPTGVGTEAFF.